The following is a T cell receptor (beta chain) sequence with its context. Its antigen is unknown. This specimen comes from a study of shared clonotypes between healthy human individuals. For the study at large: There were three CD4 naive, three CD4 memory, two CD8 naive and one CD8 memory plates per donor. Whole-study results and caveats: Relative to memory subsets, naive subsets generally showed larger estimated richness.

Here immunoSEQ multiplex PCR was the method, and the copy in TCRdb shows in-frame clones only, minus some. The sample lists roughly 2.6 million clones, around nine tenths occurring once. Germline loops: CDR1 MNHNY, CDR2 SVGAGI (reference sequence). The V end lost 3 bases, the J end lost 4 bases, and 9 bases lay between the germline ends. The length of the CDR3 is 13 residues. The TCR sequence derives from a man between 18 and 35 years old in good health. The gene calls are TRBV6-6 and TRBJ1-1; D not resolved. The specimen sequenced was naive CD4+ T cells sorted from blood. Subset described: CD45RA+ positively selected. CDR3 DNA: TGTGCCAGCAGTTATTACTTATCCACTGAAGCTTTCTTT. Protein product: CASSYYLSTEAFF.